The source of this T cell receptor beta chain is a study of blood T cell repertoires in COVID-19. This CDR3 is 14 amino acids long. V lost 5 bases, J lost 1 base, and 12 bases lay in between. CDR1 and CDR2 (germline): SGHAT, FQNNGV. Here immunoSEQ multiplex PCR was the method, and the copy in TCRdb shows in-frame clones only, minus some. The data contain approximately 400,000 clones, roughly 91% of them seen just once; the ten biggest clones take up approximately 1.2%. The rearrangement joins TRBV11-2 to TRBJ2-7, with D tentatively TRBD1 (6 bases). The TCR was taken from a woman younger than 30 who had recovered from COVID-19. Source material: PBMCs or T cells enriched from blood (not recorded which). This CDR3 reads CASSPDQGSYEQYF. The CDR3 nucleotides read TGTGCCAGCAGCCCGGACCAGGGGTCCTACGAGCAGTACTTC.